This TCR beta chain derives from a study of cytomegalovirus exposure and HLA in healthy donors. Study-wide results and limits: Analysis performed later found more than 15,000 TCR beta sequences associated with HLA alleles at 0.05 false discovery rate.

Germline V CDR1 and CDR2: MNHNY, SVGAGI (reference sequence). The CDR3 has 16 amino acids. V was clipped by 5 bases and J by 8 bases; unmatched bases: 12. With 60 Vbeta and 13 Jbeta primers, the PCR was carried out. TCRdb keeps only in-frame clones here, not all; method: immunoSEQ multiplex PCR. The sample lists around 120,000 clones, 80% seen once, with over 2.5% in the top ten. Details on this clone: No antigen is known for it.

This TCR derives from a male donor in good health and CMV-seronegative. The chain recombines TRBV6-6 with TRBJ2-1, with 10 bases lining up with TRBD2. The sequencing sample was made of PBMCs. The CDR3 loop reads CASSHGQRGGRDEQFF. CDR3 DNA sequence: TGTGCCAGCAGTCATGGACAGCGGGGGGGCCGAGATGAGCAGTTCTTC.